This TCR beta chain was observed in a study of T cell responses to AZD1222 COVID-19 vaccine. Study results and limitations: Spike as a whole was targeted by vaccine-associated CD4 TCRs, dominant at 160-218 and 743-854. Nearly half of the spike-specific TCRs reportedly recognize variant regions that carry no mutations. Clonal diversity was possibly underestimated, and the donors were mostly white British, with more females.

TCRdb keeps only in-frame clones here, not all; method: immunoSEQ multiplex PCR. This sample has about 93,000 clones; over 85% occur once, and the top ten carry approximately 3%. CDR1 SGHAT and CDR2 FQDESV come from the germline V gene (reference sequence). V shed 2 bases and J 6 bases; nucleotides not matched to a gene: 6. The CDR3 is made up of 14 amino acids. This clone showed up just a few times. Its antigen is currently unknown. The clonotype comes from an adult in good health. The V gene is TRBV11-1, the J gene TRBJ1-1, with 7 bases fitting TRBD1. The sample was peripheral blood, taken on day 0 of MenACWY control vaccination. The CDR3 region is CASSLTGAYPEAFF. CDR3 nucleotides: TGTGCCAGCAGCTTAACAGGGGCTTACCCTGAAGCTTTCTTT.